This TCR beta chain came from a study of blood T cell repertoires in COVID-19. Study summary: Some COVID-19 samples were acute and others convalescent; all came from the United States, Italy and Spain. In each case, the material was cDNA or gDNA derived from T cells, B-cell-depleted T cells, or PBMCs.

Per the original data handling: Amplifying reference gene primers gave estimates of nucleated cell counts. Produced via immunoSEQ multiplex PCR; TCRdb's table is partial and in-frame only. D and trimming come from the DNA, and the V and J calls and clone size come from that table. The data contain a few hundred thousand clones, about 89% of them seen just once; the ten biggest clones take up around 0.84%. This CDR3 is 14 amino acids long. After removal of 2 bases from V and 5 bases from J, the junction contained 8 bases not matched to a gene. Germline-derived CDR1 and CDR2 are GTSNPN and SVGIG (reference sequence).

Sequencing was performed on peripheral blood. This sequence originates from a man aged 25 to 40 with acute or convalescent COVID-19. The rearrangement uses TRBV30 and TRBJ2-7; 8 bases fit TRBD2. The CDR3 DNA is TGTGCCTGGAGTCCAGCGGGAGACAACGACGAGCAGTACTTC. It specifies CAWSPAGDNDEQYF.